This T cell receptor beta chain was identified during a study of long-term antiretroviral therapy in people with HIV. Study-wide results and limits: Pre-ART-expanded clones dominated the repertoire at all time points. Missing from the dataset were any data on ART adherence, viral resistance or therapy changes. Older ART regimens may have been in use when blood was drawn between about 2004 and 2017.

With respect to this clone: As yet, its antigen is unknown.

The libraries were made with immunoSEQ v3.0 at survey level. Each sample had sequencing targeting about 35,000-50,000 T-cell genomes. TCRdb's copy holds only in-frame clones and misses some; the assay was immunoSEQ multiplex PCR. The data contain 15,000 to 20,000 clones, 84% of them seen just once; the ten biggest clones take up approximately 8.4%. Trimming pared 1 base from V and 5 bases from J, leaving 9 bases between. This CDR3 spans 13 amino acids. Germline CDR1 is SGHRS and CDR2 is YFSETQ. The chain employs TRBV5-1 and TRBJ1-1; no reliable D call. The specimen comprised unsorted PBMCs, sampled 0.9 years after starting antiretroviral therapy. The receptor comes from a young man with HIV. Here the CDR3 DNA reads TGCGCCAGCAGCTTGTTAAGCCCTACTGAAGCTTTCTTT. It yields the protein CASSLLSPTEAFF.